This T cell receptor (beta chain) was identified during a study of cytomegalovirus exposure and HLA in healthy donors. A note on this clone: Its target is not known.

The length of the CDR3 is 13 residues. Germline CDR1 and CDR2: MNHEY and SVGAGI. The V end lost 10 bases, the J end lost 6 bases, and 16 bases lay between the germline ends. Sequencing was performed with immunoSEQ multiplex PCR; in TCRdb, only in-frame clones are kept and a portion is missing. The data hold 330,000 or so clones, with 86% observed a single time. Whole-study findings and limits: According to a subsequent analysis, TCR clusters from the first cohort were inclined to appear together in the 120 validation repertoires. The CMV antigen specificity of a few CMV-associated chains was confirmed through in vitro analysis. Rarity held for most TCR sequences, but there were some public TCRs that occurred in many donors. Both high specificity and high sensitivity reportedly marked the classifier's diagnosis of cytomegalovirus status.

The sequence was obtained from a woman younger than 35 in good health and CMV-seronegative. This rearrangement joins TRBV6-5 to TRBJ2-1, with a possible D match to TRBD1 (6 bases). The sequenced material came from PBMCs. CDR3 residues: CATRQWDINEQFF. The CDR3 nucleotides are TGTGCCACTAGACAGTGGGACATCAATGAGCAGTTCTTC.